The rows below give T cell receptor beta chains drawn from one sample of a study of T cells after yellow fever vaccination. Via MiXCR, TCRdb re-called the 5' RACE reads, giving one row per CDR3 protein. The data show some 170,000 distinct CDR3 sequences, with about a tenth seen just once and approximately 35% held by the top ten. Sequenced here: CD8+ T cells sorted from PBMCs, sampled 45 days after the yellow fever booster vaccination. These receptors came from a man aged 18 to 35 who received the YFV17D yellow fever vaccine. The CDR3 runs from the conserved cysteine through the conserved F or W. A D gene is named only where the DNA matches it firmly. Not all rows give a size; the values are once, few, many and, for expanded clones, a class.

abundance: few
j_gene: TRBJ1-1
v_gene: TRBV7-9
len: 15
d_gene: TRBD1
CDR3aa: CASSRRQGSNTEAFF
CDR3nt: TGTGCCAGCAGCCGCCGACAGGGTTCGAACACTGAAGCTTTCTTT

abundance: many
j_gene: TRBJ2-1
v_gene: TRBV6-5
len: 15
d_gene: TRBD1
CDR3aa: CASSVTGGPSNEQFF
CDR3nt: TGTGCCAGCAGTGTAACAGGGGGCCCATCCAATGAGCAGTTCTTC

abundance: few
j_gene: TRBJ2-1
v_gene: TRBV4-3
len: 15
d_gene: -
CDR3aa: CASSHSQSSYNEQFF
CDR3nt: TGCGCCAGCAGCCATAGCCAAAGCTCCTACAATGAGCAGTTCTTC

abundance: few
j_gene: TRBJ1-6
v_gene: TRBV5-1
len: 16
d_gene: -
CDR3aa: CASSLHPGGPVIPLHF
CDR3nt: TGCGCCAGCAGCTTACATCCCGGGGGACCAGTCATCCCCCTCCACTTT

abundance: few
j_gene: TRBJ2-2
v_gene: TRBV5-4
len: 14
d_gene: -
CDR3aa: CASSSSDRPGELFF
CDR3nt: TGTGCCAGCAGCTCCTCCGATCGGCCCGGGGAGCTGTTTTTT

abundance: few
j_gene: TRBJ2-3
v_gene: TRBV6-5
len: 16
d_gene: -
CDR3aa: CASSGLRSSSTDTQYF
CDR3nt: TGTGCCAGCAGTGGACTCAGGAGCTCTAGCACAGATACGCAGTATTTT

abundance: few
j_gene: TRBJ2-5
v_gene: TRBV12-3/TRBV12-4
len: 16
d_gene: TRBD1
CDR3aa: CASSPEPGTGQETQYF
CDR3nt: TGTGCCAGCAGTCCGGAACCCGGGACAGGGCAAGAGACCCAGTACTTC

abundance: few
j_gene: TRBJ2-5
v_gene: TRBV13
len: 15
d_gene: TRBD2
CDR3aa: CASSPGLAGEETQYF
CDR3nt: TGTGCCAGCAGTCCGGGACTAGCGGGGGAAGAGACCCAGTACTTC

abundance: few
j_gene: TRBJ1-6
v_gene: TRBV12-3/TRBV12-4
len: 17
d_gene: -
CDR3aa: CASTPVGAGPRNSPLHF
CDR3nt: TGTGCCAGCACCCCCGTGGGGGCTGGACCCCGAAATTCTCCCCTCCACTTT

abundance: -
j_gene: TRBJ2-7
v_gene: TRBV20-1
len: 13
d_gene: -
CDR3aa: CSARDPSLDEQYF
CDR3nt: TGCAGTGCTAGAGACCCAAGTTTAGACGAGCAGTACTTC

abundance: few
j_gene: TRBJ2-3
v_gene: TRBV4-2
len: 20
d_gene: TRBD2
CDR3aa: CASSLPGVIAGGSSTDTQYF
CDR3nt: TGTGCCAGCAGCCTCCCTGGGGTAATAGCGGGGGGCTCTAGCACAGATACGCAGTATTTT

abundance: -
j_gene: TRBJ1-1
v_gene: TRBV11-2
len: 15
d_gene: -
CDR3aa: CASSPRTALNTEAFF
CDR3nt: TGTGCCAGCAGCCCCCGGACAGCCTTGAACACTGAAGCTTTCTTT

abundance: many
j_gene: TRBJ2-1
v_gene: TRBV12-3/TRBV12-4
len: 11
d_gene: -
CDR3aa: CASSSYNEQFF
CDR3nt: TGTGCCAGCAGTAGTTACAATGAGCAGTTCTTC

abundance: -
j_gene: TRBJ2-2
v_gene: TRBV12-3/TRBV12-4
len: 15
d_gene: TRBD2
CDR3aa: CASSAGGLRTGELFF
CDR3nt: TGTGCCAGCAGCGCCGGGGGGTTGCGGACCGGGGAGCTGTTTTTT

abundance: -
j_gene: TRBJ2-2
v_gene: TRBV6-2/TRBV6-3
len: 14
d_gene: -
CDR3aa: CASSTTVNTGELFF
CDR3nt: TGTGCCAGCAGTACGACAGTAAACACCGGGGAGCTGTTTTTT

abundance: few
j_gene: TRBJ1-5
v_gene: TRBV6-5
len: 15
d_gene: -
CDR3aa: CASSPAVDSNQPQHF
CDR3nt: TGTGCCAGCAGTCCAGCGGTTGATAGCAATCAGCCCCAGCATTTT

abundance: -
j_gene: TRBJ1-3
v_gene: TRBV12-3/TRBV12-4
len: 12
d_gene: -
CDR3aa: CASSSTGNTIYF
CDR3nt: TGTGCCAGCAGCTCCACTGGAAACACCATATATTTT

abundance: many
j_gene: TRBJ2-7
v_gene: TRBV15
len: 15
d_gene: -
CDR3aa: CATSRGLYGAYEQYF
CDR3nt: TGTGCCACCAGCAGAGGACTGTACGGGGCTTACGAGCAGTACTTC

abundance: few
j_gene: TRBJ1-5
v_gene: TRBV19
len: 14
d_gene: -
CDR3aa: CASTTPAGNQPQHF
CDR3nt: TGTGCCAGTACCACGCCGGCGGGCAATCAGCCCCAGCATTTT

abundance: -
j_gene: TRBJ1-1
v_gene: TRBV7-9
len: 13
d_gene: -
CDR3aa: CASRPNPNTEAFF
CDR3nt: TGTGCCAGCAGACCGAATCCGAACACTGAAGCTTTCTTT

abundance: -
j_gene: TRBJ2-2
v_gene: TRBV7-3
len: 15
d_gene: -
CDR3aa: CASSPQALNTGELFF
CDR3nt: TGTGCCAGCAGCCCACAAGCTCTGAACACCGGGGAGCTGTTTTTT

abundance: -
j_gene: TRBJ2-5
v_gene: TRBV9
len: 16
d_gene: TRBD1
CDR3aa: CASSALGQRQQETQYF
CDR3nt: TGTGCCAGCAGCGCCTTGGGACAGAGACAACAAGAGACCCAGTACTTC